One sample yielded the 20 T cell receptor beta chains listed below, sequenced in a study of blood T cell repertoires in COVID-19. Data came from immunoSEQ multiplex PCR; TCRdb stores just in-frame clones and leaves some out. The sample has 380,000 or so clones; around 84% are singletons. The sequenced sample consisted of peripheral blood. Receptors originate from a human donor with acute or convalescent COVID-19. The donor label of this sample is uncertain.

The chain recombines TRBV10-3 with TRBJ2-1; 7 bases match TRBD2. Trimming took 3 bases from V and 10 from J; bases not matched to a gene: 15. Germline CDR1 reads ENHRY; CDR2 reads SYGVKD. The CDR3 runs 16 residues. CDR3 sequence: CAISDRTGGVGKEQFF. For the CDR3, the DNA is TGTGCCATCAGTGACCGTACGGGGGGAGTAGGTAAAGAGCAGTTCTTC.

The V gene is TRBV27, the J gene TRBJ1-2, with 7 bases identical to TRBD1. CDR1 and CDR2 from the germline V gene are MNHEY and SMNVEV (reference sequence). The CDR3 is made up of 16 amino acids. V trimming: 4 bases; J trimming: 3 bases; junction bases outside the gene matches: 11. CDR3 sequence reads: CASSSYQRQGYYGYTF. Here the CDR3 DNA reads TGTGCCAGCAGTTCTTACCAGCGACAGGGTTACTATGGCTACACCTTC.

DNA of the CDR3: TGTGCCAGCAGCTTAGCGCTAGGGGGGCGCTGGGGGGGTGGCTACACCTTC. Protein: CASSLALGGRWGGGYTF. The chain couples TRBV7-2 to TRBJ1-2, with D maybe TRBD1 (6 bases). CDR1 SGHTA and CDR2 FQGNSA come from the germline V gene. The CDR3 is 17 residues long. V was pared by 0 bases and J by 7 bases, with 21 bases between. Looking up the rest from reference TRBV7-2 and TRBJ1-2 gives the full variable domain: GAGVSQSPSNKVTEKGKDVELRCDPISGHTALYWYRQSLGQGLEFLIYFQGNSAPDKSGLPSDRFSAERTGGSVSTLTIQRTQQEDSAVYLCASSLALGGRWGGGYTFGSGTRLTVV.

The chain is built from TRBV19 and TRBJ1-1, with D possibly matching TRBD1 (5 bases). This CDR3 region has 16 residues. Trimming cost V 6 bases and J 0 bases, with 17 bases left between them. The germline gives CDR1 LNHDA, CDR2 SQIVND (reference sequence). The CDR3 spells CASRSGGVGMNTEAFF. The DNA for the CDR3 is TGTGCCAGTAGAAGTGGGGGGGTGGGAATGAACACTGAAGCTTTCTTT.

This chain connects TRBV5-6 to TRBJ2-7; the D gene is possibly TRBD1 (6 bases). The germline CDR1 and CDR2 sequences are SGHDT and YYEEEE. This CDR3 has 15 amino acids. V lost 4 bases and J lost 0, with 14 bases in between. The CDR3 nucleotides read TGTGCCAGCAGCATTCTCGGACAGAGCTCCTACGAGCAGTACTTC. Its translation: CASSILGQSSYEQYF.

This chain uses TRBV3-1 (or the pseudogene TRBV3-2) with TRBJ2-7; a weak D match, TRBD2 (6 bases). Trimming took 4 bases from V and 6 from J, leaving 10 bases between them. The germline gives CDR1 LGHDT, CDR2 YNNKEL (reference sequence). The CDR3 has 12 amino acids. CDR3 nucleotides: TGTGCCAGCAGCCGGGTCGGGAGCGAGCAGTACTTC. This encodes CASSRVGSEQYF.

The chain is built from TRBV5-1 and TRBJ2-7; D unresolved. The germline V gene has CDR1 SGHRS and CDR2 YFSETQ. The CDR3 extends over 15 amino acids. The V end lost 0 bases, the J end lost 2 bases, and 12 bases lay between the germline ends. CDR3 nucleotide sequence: TGCGCCAGCAGCTTGGGCATTGGCTCCCCCTACGAGCAGTACTTC. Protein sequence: CASSLGIGSPYEQYF.

For the CDR3, the DNA is TGTGCCAGCAGGCGACAGGGCGGCAATCAGCCCCAGCATTTT. It encodes CASRRQGGNQPQHF. The V call is TRBV2, the J call TRBJ1-5, with 7 bases aligning to TRBD1. The CDR3 sequence is 14 residues long. The germline gives CDR1 SNHLY, CDR2 FYNNEI. Trimming took 6 bases from V and 2 from J; bases not matched to a gene: 4.

The CDR3 sequence is CASSEEDREKLFF. The CDR3 DNA reads TGCGCCAGCAGTGAAGAGGATAGGGAAAAACTGTTTTTT. The chain uses TRBV10-1 and TRBJ1-4; no clear D gene. Trimming shortened V by 3 bases and J by 8 bases, and 10 bases separated the two germline ends. This CDR3 is 13 amino acids long. In germline, CDR1 is WNHNN, CDR2 SYGVQD (reference sequence).

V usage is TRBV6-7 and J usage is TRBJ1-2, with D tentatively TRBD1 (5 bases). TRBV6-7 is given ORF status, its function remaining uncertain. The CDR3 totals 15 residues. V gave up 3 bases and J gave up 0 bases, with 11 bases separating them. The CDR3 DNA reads TGTGCCAGCAGTTATCCTACGGGGGCTAACTATGGCTACACCTTC. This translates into CASSYPTGANYGYTF.

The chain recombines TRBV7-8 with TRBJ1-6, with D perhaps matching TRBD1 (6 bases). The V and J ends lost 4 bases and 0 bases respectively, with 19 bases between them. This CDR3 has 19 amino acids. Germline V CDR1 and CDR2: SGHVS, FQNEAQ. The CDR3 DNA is TGTGCCAGCAGCTATGGGGGCAGGGGCAGAAGCTCCTATAATTCACCCCTCCACTTT. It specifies CASSYGGRGRSSYNSPLHF. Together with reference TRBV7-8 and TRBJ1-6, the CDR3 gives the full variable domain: GAGVSQSPRYKVAKRGQDVALRCDPISGHVSLFWYQQALGQGPEFLTYFQNEAQLDKSGLPSDRFFAERPEGSVSTLKIQRTQQEDSAVYLCASSYGGRGRSSYNSPLHFGNGTRLTVT.

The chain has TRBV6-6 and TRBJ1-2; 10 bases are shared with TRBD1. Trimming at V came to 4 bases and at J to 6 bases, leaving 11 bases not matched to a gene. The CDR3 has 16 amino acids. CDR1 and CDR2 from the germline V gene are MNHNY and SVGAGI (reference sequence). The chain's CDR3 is CASSWNDRGQGDGYTF. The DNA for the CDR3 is TGTGCCAGCAGTTGGAACGACAGGGGGCAAGGAGATGGCTACACCTTC.

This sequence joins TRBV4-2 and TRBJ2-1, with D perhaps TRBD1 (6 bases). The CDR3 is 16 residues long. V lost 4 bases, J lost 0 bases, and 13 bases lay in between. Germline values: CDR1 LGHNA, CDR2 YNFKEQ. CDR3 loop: CASSRSTGSSYNEQFF. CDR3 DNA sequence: TGTGCCAGCAGCCGCTCAACAGGGAGCTCCTACAATGAGCAGTTCTTC.

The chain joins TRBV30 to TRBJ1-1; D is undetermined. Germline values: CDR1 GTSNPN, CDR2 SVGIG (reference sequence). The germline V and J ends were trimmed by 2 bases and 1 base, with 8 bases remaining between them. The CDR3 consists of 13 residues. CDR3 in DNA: TGTGCCTGGAGTTTTGGCGGGAACACTGAAGCTTTCTTT. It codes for CAWSFGGNTEAFF.

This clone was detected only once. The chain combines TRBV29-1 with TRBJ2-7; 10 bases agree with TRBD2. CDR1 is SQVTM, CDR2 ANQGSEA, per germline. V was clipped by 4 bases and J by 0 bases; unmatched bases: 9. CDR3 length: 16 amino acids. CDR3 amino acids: CSVGRISGGSSYEQYF. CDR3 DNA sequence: TGCAGCGTTGGGAGGATTAGCGGGGGGAGCTCCTACGAGCAGTACTTC.

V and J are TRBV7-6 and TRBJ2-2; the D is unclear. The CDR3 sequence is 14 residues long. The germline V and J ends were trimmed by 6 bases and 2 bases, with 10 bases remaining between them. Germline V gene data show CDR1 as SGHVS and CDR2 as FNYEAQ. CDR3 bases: TGTGCCAGCAGTACAGACATTAACACCGGGGAGCTGTTTTTT. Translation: CASSTDINTGELFF.

The CDR3 DNA is TGTGCCAGCAGTTTATTCGGTGCCACTGAAGCTTTCTTT. Residues: CASSLFGATEAFF. The rearrangement uses TRBV27 and TRBJ1-1; no firm D call. CDR3 length: 13 amino acids. Trimming took off 1 base at V and 4 bases at J, with 7 bases between the two ends. The germline V gene has CDR1 MNHEY and CDR2 SMNVEV (reference sequence).

CDR3 loop: CASSLERGAEAFF. Written as DNA, the CDR3 is TGTGCCAGCAGCTTAGAGCGGGGGGCTGAAGCTTTCTTT. V gene TRBV7-8 combines with J gene TRBJ1-1, with D perhaps matching TRBD1 (5 bases). Germline lookup yields CDR1 SGHVS and CDR2 FQNEAQ. The CDR3 covers 13 residues. Trimming removed 1 base at V and 6 bases at J, with 9 bases between.

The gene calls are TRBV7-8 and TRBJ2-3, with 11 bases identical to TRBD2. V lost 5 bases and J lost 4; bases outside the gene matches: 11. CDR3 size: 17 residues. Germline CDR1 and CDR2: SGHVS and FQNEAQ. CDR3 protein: CASSILSGRALADTQYF. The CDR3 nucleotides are TGTGCCAGCAGCATACTTAGCGGGAGGGCCCTCGCAGATACGCAGTATTTT.

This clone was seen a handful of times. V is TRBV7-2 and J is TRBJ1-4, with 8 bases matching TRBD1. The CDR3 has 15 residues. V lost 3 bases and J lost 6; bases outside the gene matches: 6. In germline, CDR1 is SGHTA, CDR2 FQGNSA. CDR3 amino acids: CASSFGTGTHEKLFF. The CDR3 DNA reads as TGTGCCAGCAGCTTCGGGACAGGTACCCATGAAAAACTGTTTTTT. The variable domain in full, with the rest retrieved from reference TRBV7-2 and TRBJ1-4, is GAGVSQSPSNKVTEKGKDVELRCDPISGHTALYWYRQSLGQGLEFLIYFQGNSAPDKSGLPSDRFSAERTGGSVSTLTIQRTQQEDSAVYLCASSFGTGTHEKLFFGSGTQLSVL.